This T cell receptor (beta chain) was sequenced during a study of graft-versus-host responses after intestinal transplantation. Looking at the study overall: The transplants performed in recipients were multivisceral, liver-intestinal, or isolated intestinal. The whole recipient group had anti-thymocyte globulin induction followed by tacrolimus and steroids for two to three years. The study's findings and limits: Recipient bone marrow held GvH clones, some seen earlier in ileum or blood. Allografts from individuals with graft-donor T cell macrochimerism displayed high graft-versus-host to host-versus-graft clonal ratios.

The data were produced by immunoSEQ multiplex PCR, yet TCRdb's version contains in-frame clones alone and is incomplete. The sample comprises some 31,000 clones, 90% to 95% of which are singletons, and 0.72% rests with the top ten. The CDR3 totals 15 residues. Comment on this clone: Its antigen is currently unknown.

The sequenced sample was PBMCs, obtained about ten weeks after intestinal transplant. V is TRBV21-1 and J is TRBJ1-6; no check of the table's D call, TRBD1, against the DNA was made. TRBV21-1 is classified as a pseudogene. The sequence was collected from a human patient who received an intestinal transplant, so some T cells may come from the graft donor. The CDR3 reads CASSKPGIRYSPLHF. CDR3 DNA: TGTGCCAGCAGCAAACCAGGGATCCGGTATTCACCCCTCCACTTT.